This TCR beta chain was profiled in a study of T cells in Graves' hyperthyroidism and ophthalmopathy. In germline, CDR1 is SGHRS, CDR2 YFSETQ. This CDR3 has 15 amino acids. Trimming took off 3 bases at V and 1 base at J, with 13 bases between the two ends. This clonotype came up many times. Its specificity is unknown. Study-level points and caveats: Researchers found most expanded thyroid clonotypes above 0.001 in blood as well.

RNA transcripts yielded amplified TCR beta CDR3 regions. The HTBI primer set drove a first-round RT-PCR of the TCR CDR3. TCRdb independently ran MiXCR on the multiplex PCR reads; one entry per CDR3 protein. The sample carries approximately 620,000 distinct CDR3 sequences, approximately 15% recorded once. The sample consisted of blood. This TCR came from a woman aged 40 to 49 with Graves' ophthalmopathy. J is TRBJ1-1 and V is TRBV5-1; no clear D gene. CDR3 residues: CASSSGPAGNTEAFF. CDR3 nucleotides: TGCGCCAGCAGCTCCGGCCCTGCGGGGAACACTGAAGCTTTCTTT.